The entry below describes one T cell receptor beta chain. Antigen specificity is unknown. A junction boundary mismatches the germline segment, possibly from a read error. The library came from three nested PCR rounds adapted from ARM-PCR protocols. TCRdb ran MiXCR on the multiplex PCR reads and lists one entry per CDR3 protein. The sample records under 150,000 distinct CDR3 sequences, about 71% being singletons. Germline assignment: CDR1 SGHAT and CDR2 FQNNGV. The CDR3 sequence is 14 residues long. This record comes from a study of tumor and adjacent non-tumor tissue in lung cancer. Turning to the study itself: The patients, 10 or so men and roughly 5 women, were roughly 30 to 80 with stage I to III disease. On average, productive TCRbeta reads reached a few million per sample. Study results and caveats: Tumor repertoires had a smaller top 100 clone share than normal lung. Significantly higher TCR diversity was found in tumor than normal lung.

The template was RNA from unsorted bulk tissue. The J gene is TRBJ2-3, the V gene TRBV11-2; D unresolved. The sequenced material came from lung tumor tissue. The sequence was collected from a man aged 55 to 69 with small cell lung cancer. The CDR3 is CASSLAGERDTQYF. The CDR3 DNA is TGTGCCAGCAGCTTAGCAGGTGAAAGAGATACGCAATATTTT.